The sequence of this T cell receptor (beta chain) was determined in a study of T-cell memory formation after mild COVID-19. Study at large: TCR clusters were largely donor specific.

5'RACE primed at constant segments yielded TCR alpha and TCR beta cDNA libraries bearing sample barcodes and UMIs. TCRdb analysed the 5' RACE reads with MiXCR anew, one entry per CDR3 protein. The sample consists of under 700,000 distinct CDR3 sequences, roughly 20% of them appearing once. Study results and caveats: Memory from before infection featured some responding clones, which suggests cross-reactive memory joined. CD4+ contracting clones were mainly CM and EM; CD8+ ones, EMRA.

Germline-derived CDR1 and CDR2 are SGHDT and YYEEEE. The CDR3 runs 15 residues. The V gene lost 0 bases and the J gene lost 2 bases, with 8 bases spanning the gap. On this clonotype itself: Its specificity is not known.

The rearrangement joins TRBV5-6 to TRBJ2-2; D gene ambiguous. The specimen sequenced was PBMCs or a T cell subset sorted from them (not recorded which). The TCR originated in an adult woman who had mild COVID-19 (a few samples of this study predate the infection). Cell type and time point are not known. The CDR3 DNA reads as TGTGCCAGCAGCTTGGAACTAATTAACACCGGGGAGCTGTTTTTT. This sequence encodes CASSLELINTGELFF.